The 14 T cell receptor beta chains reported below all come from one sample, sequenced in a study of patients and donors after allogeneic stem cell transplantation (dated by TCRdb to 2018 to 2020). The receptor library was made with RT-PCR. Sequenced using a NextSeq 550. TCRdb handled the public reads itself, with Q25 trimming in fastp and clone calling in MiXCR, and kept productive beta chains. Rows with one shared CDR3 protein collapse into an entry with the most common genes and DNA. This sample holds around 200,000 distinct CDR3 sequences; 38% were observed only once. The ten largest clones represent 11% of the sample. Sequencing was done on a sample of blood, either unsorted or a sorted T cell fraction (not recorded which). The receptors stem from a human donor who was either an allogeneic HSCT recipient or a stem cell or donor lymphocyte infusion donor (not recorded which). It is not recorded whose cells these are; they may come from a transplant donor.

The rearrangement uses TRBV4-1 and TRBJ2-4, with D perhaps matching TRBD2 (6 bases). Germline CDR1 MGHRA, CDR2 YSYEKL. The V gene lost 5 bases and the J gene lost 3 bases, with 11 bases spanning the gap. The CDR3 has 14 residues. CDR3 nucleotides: TGCGCCAGCAGCACGGGAGACGGCAAAAACATTCAGTACTTC. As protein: CASSTGDGKNIQYF.

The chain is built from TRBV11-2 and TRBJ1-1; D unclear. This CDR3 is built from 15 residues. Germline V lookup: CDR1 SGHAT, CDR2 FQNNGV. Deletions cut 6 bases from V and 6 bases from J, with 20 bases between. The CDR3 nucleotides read TGTGCCAGCAGTACCTACTCCGGGAGTGCCCCTGAAGCTTTCTTT. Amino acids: CASSTYSGSAPEAFF.

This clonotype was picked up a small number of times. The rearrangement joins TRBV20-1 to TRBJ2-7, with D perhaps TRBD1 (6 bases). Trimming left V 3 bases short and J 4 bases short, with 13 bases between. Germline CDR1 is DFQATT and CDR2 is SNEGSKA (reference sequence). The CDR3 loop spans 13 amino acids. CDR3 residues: CSASKETGYEQYF. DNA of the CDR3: TGCAGTGCTAGTAAAGAGACAGGATACGAGCAGTACTTC.

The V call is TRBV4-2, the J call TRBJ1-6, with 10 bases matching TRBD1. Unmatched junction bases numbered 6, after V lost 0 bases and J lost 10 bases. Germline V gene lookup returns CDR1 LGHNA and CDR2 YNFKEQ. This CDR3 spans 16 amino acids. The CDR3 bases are TGTGCCAGCAGCCAAGACAGGGACAGGGGCAAGTCACCCCTCCACTTT. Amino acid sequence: CASSQDRDRGKSPLHF.

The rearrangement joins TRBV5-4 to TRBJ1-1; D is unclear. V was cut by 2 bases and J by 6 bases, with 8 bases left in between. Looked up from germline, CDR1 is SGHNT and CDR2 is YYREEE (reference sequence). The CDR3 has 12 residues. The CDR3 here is CASSFSSAEAFF. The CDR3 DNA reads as TGTGCCAGCAGCTTTTCGTCGGCTGAAGCTTTCTTT.

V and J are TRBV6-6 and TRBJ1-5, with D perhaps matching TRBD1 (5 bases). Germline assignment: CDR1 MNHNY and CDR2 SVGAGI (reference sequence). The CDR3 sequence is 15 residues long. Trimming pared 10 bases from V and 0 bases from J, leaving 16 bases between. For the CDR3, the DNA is TGTGCCACGTCTGAGGGGTCCAATAGCAATCAGCCCCAGCATTTT. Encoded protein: CATSEGSNSNQPQHF.

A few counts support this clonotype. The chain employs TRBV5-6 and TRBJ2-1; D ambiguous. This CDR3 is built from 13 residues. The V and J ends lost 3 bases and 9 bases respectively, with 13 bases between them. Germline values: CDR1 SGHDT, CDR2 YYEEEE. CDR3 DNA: TGTGCCAGCAGCTCCGGGCCAAACAGTGAGCAGTTCTTC. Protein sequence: CASSSGPNSEQFF.

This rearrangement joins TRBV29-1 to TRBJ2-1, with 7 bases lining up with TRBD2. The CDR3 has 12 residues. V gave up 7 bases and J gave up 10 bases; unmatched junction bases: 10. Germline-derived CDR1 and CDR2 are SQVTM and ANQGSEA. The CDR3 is CSAGEGVREQFF. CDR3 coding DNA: TGCAGCGCCGGGGAGGGTGTGAGAGAGCAGTTCTTC.

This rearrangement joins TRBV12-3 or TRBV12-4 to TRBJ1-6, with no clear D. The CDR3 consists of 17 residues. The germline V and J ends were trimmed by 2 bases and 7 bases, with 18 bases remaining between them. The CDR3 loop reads CASSLRAAGQLNSPLHF. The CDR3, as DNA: TGTGCCAGCAGTTTAAGGGCGGCAGGTCAGCTCAATTCACCCCTCCACTTT.

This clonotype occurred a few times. CDR3 in DNA: TGTGCCAGCAGTTTACAACAGGGTGGGAGAAACACCATATATTTT. Encoded protein: CASSLQQGGRNTIYF. This chain uses TRBV28 with TRBJ1-3, with D possibly TRBD1 on 6 matching bases. CDR3 size: 15 residues. CDR1 and CDR2 from the germline V gene are MDHEN and SYDVKM. Trimming took off 2 bases at V and 5 bases at J, with 13 bases between the two ends.

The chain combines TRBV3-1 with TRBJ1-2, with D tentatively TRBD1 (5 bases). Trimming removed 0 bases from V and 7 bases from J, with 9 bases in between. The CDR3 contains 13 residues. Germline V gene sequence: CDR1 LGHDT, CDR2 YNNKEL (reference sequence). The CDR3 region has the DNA TGTGCCAGCAGCCAAGAGGAAAGGGGTGGCTACACCTTC. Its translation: CASSQEERGGYTF.

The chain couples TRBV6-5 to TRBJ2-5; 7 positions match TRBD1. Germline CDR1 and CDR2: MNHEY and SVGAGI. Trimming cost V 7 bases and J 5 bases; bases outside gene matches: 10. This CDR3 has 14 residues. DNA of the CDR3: TGTGCCAGCACCTGGGACAGATCATGGGAGACCCAGTACTTC. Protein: CASTWDRSWETQYF.

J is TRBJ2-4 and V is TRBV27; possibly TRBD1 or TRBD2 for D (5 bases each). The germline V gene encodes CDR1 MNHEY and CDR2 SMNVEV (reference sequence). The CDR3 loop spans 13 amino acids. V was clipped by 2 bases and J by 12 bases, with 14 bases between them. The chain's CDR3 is CASSLDGTGSQYF. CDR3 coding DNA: TGTGCCAGCAGTTTAGATGGGACGGGGAGTCAGTACTTC.

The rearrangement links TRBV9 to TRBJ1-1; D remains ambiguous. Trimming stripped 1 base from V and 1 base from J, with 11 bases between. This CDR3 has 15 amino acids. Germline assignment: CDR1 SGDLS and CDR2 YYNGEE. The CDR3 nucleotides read TGTGCCAGCAGCGTAATATCGGGTTCGAACACTGAAGCTTTCTTT. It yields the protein CASSVISGSNTEAFF.